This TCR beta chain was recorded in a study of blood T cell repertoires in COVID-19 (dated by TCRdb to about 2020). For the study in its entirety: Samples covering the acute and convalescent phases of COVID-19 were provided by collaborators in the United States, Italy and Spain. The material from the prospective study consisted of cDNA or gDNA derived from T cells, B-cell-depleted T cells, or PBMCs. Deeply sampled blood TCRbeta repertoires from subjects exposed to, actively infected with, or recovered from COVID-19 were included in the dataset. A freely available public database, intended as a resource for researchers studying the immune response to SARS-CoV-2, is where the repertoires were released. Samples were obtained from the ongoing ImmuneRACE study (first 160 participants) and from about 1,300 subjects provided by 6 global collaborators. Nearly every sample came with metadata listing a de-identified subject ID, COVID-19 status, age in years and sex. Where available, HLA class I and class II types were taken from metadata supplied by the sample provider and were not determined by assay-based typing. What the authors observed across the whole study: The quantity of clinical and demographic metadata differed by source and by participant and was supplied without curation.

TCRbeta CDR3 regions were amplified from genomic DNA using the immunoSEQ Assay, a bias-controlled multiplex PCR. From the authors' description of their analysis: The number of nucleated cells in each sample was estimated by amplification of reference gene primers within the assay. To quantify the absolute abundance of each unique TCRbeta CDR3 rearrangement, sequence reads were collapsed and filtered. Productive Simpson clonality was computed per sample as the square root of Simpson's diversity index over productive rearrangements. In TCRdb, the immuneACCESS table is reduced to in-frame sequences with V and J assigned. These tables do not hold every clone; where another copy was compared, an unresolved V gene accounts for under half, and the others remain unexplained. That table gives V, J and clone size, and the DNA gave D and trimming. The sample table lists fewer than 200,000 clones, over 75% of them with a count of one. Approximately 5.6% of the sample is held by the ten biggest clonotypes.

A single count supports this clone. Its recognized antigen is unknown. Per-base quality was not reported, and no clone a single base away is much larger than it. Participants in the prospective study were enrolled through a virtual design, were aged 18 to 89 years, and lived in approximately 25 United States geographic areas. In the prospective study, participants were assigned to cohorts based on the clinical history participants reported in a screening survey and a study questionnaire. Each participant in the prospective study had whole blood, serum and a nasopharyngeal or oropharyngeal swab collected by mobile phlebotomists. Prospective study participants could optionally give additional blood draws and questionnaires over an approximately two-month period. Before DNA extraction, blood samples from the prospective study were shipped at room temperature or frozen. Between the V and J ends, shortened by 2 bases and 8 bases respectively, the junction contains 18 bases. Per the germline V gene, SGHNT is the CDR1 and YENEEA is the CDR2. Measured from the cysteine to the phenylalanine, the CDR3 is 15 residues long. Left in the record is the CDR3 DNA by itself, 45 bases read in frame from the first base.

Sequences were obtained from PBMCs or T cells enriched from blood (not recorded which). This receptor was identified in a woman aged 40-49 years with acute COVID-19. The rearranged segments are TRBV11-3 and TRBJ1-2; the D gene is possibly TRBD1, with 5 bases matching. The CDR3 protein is CASSLLGARGGGYTF. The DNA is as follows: TGTGCCAGCAGCTTACTTGGGGCCCGGGGAGGAGGCTACACCTTC.